This T cell receptor (beta chain) was captured in a study of cytomegalovirus exposure and HLA in healthy donors. Across the study: Findings of an earlier analysis included 117 million unique TCR beta sequences from 200 million or so T cells. An early data release held 80 million or so unique TCRs from HLA-typed donors. Study-level points and caveats: The study designated roughly 160 TCR beta chains cytomegalovirus-associated. The authors later found most CMV-associated TCR beta chains appeared HLA-restricted.

The CDR3 loop spans 15 amino acids. V lost 2 bases and J 0 bases, leaving 11 bases between the germline ends. CDR1 is GTSNPN and CDR2 is SVGIG in the germline V gene (reference sequence). The PCR used 60 Vbeta and 13 Jbeta primers. Assay: immunoSEQ multiplex PCR; the TCRdb copy retains only in-frame clones and omits some. The data hold fewer than 250,000 clones, with 76% observed a single time. Comment on this clone: The antigen is not known.

The sequenced sample was PBMCs. The TCR comes from a man between 18 and 29 years old in good health and CMV-seronegative. The chain links TRBV30 to TRBJ2-1; D may be TRBD1 (5 bases). DNA of the CDR3: TGTGCCTGGAGTTCACAGGCGAGCTCCTACAATGAGCAGTTCTTC. Encoded protein: CAWSSQASSYNEQFF.